This T cell receptor beta chain originates from a study of blood T cell repertoires in COVID-19. This CDR3 contains 21 residues. Germline loops: CDR1 LGHDT, CDR2 YNNKEL (reference sequence). V shed 0 bases, J shed 3 bases, and the junction held 17 bases outside the gene matches. This clone has a handful of counts. Sequenced by immunoSEQ multiplex PCR; TCRdb stores in-frame clones only, minus some. The table has 400,000 to 450,000 clones, roughly 87% seen once. The chain joins TRBV3-1 (or the pseudogene TRBV3-2) to TRBJ1-4; 9 bases match TRBD1. Sequencing was done on a sample of PBMCs or T cells enriched from blood (not recorded which). The receptor was isolated from a man in his late teens or twenties who had recovered from COVID-19. CDR3 loop: CASSQDEEGQGRWRPNEKLFF. The CDR3 nucleotides read TGTGCCAGCAGCCAAGATGAAGAGGGACAGGGCAGGTGGCGGCCTAATGAAAAACTGTTTTTT.